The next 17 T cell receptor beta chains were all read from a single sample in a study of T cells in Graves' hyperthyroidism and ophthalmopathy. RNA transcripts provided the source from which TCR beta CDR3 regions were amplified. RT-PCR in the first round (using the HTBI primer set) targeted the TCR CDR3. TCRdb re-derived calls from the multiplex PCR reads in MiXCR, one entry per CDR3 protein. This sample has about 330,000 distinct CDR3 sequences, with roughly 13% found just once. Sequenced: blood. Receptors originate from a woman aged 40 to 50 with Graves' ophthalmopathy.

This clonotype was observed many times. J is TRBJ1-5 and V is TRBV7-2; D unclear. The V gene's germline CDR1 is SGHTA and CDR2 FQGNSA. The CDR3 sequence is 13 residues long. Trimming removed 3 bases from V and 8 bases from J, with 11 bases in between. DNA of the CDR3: TGTGCCAGCAGCTTGGTGGTCCGGGAGCCCCAGCATTTT. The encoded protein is CASSLVVREPQHF.

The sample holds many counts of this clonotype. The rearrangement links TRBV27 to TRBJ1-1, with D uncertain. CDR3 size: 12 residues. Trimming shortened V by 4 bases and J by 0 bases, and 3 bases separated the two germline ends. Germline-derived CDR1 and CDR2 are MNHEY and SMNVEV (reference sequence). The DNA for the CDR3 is TGTGCCAGCAGTTCCGTGAACACTGAAGCTTTCTTT. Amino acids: CASSSVNTEAFF.

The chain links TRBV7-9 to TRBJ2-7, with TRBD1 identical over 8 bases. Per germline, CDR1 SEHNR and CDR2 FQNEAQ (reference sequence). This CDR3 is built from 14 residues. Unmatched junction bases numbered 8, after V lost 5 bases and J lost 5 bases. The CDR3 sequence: CASSPGQGTHEQYF. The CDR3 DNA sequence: TGTGCCAGCAGCCCCGGACAGGGAACCCACGAGCAGTACTTC.

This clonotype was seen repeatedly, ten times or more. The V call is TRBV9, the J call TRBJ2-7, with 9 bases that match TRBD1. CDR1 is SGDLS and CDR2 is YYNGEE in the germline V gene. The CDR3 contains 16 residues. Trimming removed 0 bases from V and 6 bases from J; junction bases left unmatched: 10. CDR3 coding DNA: TGTGCCAGCAGCGTAGAGCCCGGGACAGGGAGGCTCGAGCAGTACTTC. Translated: CASSVEPGTGRLEQYF.

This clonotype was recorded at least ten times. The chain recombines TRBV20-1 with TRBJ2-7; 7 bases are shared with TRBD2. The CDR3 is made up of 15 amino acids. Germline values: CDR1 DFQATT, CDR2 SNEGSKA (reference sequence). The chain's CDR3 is CSRSALQLARYEQYF. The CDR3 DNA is TGCAGCCGCTCCGCACTACAACTAGCGAGATACGAGCAGTACTTC.

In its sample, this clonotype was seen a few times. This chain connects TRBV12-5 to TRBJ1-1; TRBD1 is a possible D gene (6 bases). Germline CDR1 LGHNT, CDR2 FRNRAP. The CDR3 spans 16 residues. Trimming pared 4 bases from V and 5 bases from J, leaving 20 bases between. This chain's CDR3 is CASGSTSGAWGTEAFF. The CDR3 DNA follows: TGTGCTAGTGGTTCTACCTCGGGGGCTTGGGGAACTGAAGCTTTCTTT.

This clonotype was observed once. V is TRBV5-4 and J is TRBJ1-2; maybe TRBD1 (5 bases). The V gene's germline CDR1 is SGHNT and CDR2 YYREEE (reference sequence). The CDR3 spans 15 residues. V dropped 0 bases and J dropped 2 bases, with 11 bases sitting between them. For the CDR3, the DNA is TGTGCCAGCAGCTTGGCTGGGTCAGGGAACTATGGCTACACCTTC. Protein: CASSLAGSGNYGYTF.

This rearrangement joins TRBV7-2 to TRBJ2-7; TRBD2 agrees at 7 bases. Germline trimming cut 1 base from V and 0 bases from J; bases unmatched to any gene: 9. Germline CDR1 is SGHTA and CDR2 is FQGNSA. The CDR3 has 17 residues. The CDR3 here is CASSLGVQTSLSYEQYF. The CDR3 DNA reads TGTGCCAGCAGCTTAGGTGTCCAGACTAGCCTCTCCTACGAGCAGTACTTC.

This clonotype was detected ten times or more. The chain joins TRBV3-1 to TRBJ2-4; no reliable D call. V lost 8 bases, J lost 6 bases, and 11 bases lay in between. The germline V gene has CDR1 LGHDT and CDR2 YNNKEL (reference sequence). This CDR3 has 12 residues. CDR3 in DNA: TGTGCCAGCGTTAGCCAAGGAAACATTCAGTACTTC. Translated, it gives CASVSQGNIQYF.

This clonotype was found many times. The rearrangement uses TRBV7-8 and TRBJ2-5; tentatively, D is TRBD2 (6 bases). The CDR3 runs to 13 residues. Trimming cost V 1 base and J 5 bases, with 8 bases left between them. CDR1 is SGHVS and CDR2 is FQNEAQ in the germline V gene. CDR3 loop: CASSLEAGETQYF. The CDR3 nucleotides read TGTGCCAGCAGCTTAGAAGCGGGCGAGACCCAGTACTTC.

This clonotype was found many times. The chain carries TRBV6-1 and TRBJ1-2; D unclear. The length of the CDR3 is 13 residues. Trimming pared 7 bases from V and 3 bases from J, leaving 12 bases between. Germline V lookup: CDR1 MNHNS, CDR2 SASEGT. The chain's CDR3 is CASTLREDYGYTF. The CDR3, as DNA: TGTGCCAGCACCCTTCGAGAGGACTATGGCTACACCTTC.

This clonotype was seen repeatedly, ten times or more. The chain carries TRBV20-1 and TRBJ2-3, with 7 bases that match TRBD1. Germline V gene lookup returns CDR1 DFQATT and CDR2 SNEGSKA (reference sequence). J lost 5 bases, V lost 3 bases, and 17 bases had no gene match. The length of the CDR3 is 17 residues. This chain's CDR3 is CSASTGAATPRLDTQYF. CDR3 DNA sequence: TGCAGTGCTAGCACAGGGGCGGCGACCCCGAGGTTAGATACGCAGTATTTT.

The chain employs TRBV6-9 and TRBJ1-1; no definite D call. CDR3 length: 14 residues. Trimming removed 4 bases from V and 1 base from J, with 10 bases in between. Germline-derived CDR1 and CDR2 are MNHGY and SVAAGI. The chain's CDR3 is CASSSFRRNTEAFF. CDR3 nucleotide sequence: TGTGCCAGCAGTTCTTTCCGCCGGAACACTGAAGCTTTCTTT.

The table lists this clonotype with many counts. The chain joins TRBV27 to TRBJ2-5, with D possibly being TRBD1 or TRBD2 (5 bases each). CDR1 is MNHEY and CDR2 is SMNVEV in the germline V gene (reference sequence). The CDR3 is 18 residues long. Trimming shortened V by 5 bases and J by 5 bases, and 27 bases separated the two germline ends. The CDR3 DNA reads TGTGCCAGCAGTCCACTGTTTATGGGGACGACCGACGGGGAGACCCAGTACTTC. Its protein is CASSPLFMGTTDGETQYF.

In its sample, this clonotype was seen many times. The CDR3 region has the DNA TGTGCCACCAGCAGAGATCTCCGAGCTTTCTTT. This encodes CATSRDLRAFF. The V and J genes are TRBV15 and TRBJ1-1, with unresolved D. The CDR3 loop spans 11 amino acids. The V gene's germline CDR1 is LNHNV and CDR2 YYDKDF (reference sequence). Trimming pared 0 bases from V and 10 bases from J, leaving 6 bases between.

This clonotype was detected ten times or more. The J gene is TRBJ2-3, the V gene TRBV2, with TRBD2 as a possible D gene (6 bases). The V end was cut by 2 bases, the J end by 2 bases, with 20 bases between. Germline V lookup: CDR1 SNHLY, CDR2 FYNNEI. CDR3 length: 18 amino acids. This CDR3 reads CASSEPPLIAGYTDTQYF. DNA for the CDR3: TGTGCCAGCAGTGAACCACCTCTAATTGCGGGGTACACAGATACGCAGTATTTT.

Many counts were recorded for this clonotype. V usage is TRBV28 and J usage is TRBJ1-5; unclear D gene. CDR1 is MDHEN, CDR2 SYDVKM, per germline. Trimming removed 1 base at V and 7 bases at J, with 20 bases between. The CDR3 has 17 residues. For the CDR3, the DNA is TGTGCCAGCAGTTTATTCGGGGTGGCAGGAAGTAGACAGCCCCAGCATTTT. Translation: CASSLFGVAGSRQPQHF. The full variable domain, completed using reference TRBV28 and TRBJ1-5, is DVKVTQSSRYLVKRTGEKVFLECVQDMDHENMFWYRQDPGLGLRLIYFSYDVKMKEKGDIPEGYSVSREKKERFSLILESASTNQTSMYLCASSLFGVAGSRQPQHFGDGTRLSIL.